This note documents a single TCR beta chain sequence. Its antigen is not identified. If patients had autoimmune disease history or systemic immunosuppression, they were excluded. The data were produced by immunoSEQ multiplex PCR, yet TCRdb's version contains in-frame clones alone and is incomplete. The repertoire holds 55,000 or so clones, 75% to 90% seen once, with roughly an eighth in the top ten. The data derive from a study of OX40 agonist ivuxolimab in advanced cancers. Study-level information: Two patients with cutaneous melanoma and one with hepatocellular carcinoma, three in total, showed partial responses.

Study results and caveats: CD8+ T cells averaged more expanded clones than CD4+.

CDR1 SGHTA and CDR2 FQGNSA come from the germline V gene. CDR3 length equals 16 residues. Trimming pared 1 base from V and 1 base from J, leaving 8 bases between. The input for sequencing was CD4+ or CD8+ T cells sorted from blood, taken in a trial of the OX40 agonist ivuxolimab. This sequence originates from an adult with an advanced solid tumor such as melanoma, head and neck, liver or kidney cancer. The chain is built from TRBV7-2 and TRBJ2-6; D remains unclear. CDR3 loop: CASSLDSGSGANVLTF. The CDR3 DNA reads TGTGCCAGCAGCTTAGATTCAGGTTCTGGGGCCAACGTCCTGACTTTC.